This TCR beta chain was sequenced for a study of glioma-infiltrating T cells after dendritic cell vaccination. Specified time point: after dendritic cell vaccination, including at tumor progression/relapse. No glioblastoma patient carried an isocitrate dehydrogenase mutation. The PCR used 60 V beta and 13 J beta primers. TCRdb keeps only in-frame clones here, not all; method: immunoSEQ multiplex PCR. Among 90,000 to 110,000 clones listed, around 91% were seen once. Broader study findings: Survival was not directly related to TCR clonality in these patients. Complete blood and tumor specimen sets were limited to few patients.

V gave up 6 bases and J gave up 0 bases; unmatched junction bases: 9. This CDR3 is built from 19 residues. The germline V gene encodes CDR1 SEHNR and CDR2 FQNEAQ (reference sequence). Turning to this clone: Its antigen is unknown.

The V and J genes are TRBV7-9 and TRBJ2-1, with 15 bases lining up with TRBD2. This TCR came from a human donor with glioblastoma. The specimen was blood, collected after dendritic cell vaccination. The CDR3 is CASSHPGLAGGSSYNEQFF. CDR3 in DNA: TGTGCCAGCAGTCATCCGGGACTAGCGGGGGGTAGCTCCTACAATGAGCAGTTCTTC.